A single TCR beta chain is shown here with its context. The target of this receptor is not known. No quality values exist for individual bases; no much larger clone is one base distant. This sample is drawn from a study of PD-1 blockade in classical Hodgkin lymphoma (dated by TCRdb to 2020 to 2021). Notes on the research overall: Nivolumab dosing was 3 mg/kg intravenously every 2 weeks, continuing until either disease progression or unacceptable toxicity. The study used CyTOF and TCR beta sequencing to define a peripheral blood immune signature of response to PD-1 blockade in classical Hodgkin lymphoma.

The Qiagen DNeasy kit was used to extract genomic DNA both from unsorted PBMCs and from the negatively selected CD4+ and CD8+ fractions. Amplification of TCR beta CDR3 regions was done by immunoSEQ multiplex PCR with primers that anneal to V and J segments. A synthetic immune receptor repertoire was used to minimize amplification bias, and remaining bias was computationally removed after sequencing. The original pipeline was this. Repertoire diversity was quantified as the Shannon entropy index using custom Python scripts. Unsorted, CD4+ and CD8+ repertoires were analyzed separately, except in combined analyses where CD4+ and CD8+ sequences were merged in silico. Clonal expansion was defined as a frequency increase of at least 2-fold after treatment compared with C1D1, and clones undetected at baseline were assigned a pseudocount of 0.5. Singleton clones were defined as clones with 0 or 1 copy at C1D1, and non-singleton clones were defined as clones with 2 or more copies. Clones expanded in unsorted samples were annotated as CD4+, CD8+ or unknown by matching protein sequences in sorted samples from the same patient. Wilcoxon tests on paired samples were used to test changes in diversity from C1D1 to C4D1. The table comes from immuneACCESS by way of TCRdb, which keeps in-frame sequences with V and J called. Part of the clones is missing from these tables; in studies checked, under half for an unresolved V gene and the rest for unknown reasons. For V, J and clone size, that table is used; D and trimming come from the DNA. The sample table contains 96,000 or so clones; only one count was recorded for roughly 91% of them. The ten largest clones add up to just under 2% of the sample.

The intended sense of this specimen's time point label: cycle 4 day 1 (C4D1), after 5 to 7 weeks of nivolumab. All trial patients had relapsed after autologous stem cell transplantation, with cohorts A, B and C differing in prior brentuximab vedotin exposure. The trial cohort included 50 or so patients with relapsed/refractory classical Hodgkin lymphoma, and each patient had a best overall response of complete response, partial response or progressive disease. Trial patients were treated with single-agent nivolumab in the multi-cohort phase II CheckMate 205 trial. An independent review committee assessed best overall response using the 2007 International Working Group response criteria. Trial PBMCs were obtained immediately prior to nivolumab initiation (C1D1) and on therapy at cycle 2 day 1 and cycle 4 day 1. Peripheral blood was collected in 8 mL Vacutainer Cell Preparation Tubes, from which PBMCs were isolated by centrifugation and then cryopreserved.

Summary of the overall study and its limitations: Baseline TCR diversity was reported to be lower in newly diagnosed patients than in healthy donors and to be lower still in relapsed/refractory patients. Baseline diversity similar to that of newly diagnosed patients was observed in trial patients achieving complete response, whereas significantly lower diversity was observed in partial responders and progressors. The study was restricted to a single clinical trial cohort, and the causes of repertoire differences, possibly disease activity or prior therapy, were left undefined. Lower diversity was seen in patients whose nivolumab began less than 1 year after ASCT, and these patients were left out of later analyses so that immune reconstitution would not confound the results. By C4D1, a significant rise was seen in CD4+ TCR diversity but not in CD8+ TCR diversity (p=0.0027 vs p=0.16), and the rise was most apparent among complete responders (p=0.02).

CDR1 MDHEN and CDR2 SYDVKM were looked up in the germline V gene. V ends up 6 bases short and J 7 bases short, with an unmatched junction base count of 12. The CDR3, from cysteine to phenylalanine, totals 16 residues. The kept DNA is CDR3 alone, 48 bases in frame from the first base. This clonotype originated in a human donor with classical Hodgkin lymphoma. Sequenced material: peripheral blood mononuclear cells (PBMCs), taken before the fourth cycle of nivolumab. The rearranged segments are TRBV28 and TRBJ2-2, with 9 bases in between that match TRBD2. The CDR3 sequence is CASRQLGLALSGELFF. The DNA reads TGTGCCAGCAGACAATTGGGACTAGCTCTGAGCGGGGAGCTGTTTTTT. Reference TRBV28 and TRBJ2-2 proteins supply the regions before and after the CDR3; the full variable domain is: DVKVTQSSRYLVKRTGEKVFLECVQDMDHENMFWYRQDPGLGLRLIYFSYDVKMKEKGDIPEGYSVSREKKERFSLILESASTNQTSMYLCASRQLGLALSGELFFGEGSRLTVL.